These 3 T cell receptor beta chains came from one sample sequenced in a study of blood T cell repertoires in COVID-19. TCRdb's copy holds only in-frame clones and misses some; the assay was immunoSEQ multiplex PCR. The data contain a few hundred thousand clones, around nine tenths of them seen just once; the ten biggest clones take up under 6.5%. The sequenced sample consisted of PBMCs or T cells enriched from blood (not recorded which). Receptors originate from a woman aged 25 to 39 who had recovered from COVID-19.

Note on this clone: A read error may produce the germline difference seen at one junction end. CDR3 residues: CASSPQTGAPEAFF. The CDR3, as DNA: TGTGCTAGCAGCCCTCAGACAGGGGCGCCTGAAGCTTTCTTT. V and J are TRBV7-7 and TRBJ1-1; 8 nucleotides align to TRBD1. CDR1 is SSHAT and CDR2 is FNYEAQ in the germline V gene (reference sequence). The CDR3 sequence is 14 residues long.

The chain recombines TRBV7-8 with TRBJ1-2; D might be TRBD1 (6 bases). Germline V gene data show CDR1 as SGHVS and CDR2 as FQNEAQ. The CDR3 loop spans 14 amino acids. Trimming took 1 base from V and 2 from J, leaving 8 bases between them. In DNA, the CDR3 is TGTGCCAGCAGCTTAGGAGACAGGAACTATGGCTACACCTTC. This codes for CASSLGDRNYGYTF.

This chain connects TRBV6-5 to TRBJ1-1, with 7 bases identical to TRBD1. V lost 9 bases, J lost 7 bases, and 14 bases stayed unmatched. The CDR3 has 14 residues. The V gene's germline CDR1 is MNHEY and CDR2 SVGAGI. The CDR3 DNA follows: TGTGCCAGTAGGGTGCCAGGGGGTTCCTTTGAAGCTTTCTTT. It is translated as CASRVPGGSFEAFF.